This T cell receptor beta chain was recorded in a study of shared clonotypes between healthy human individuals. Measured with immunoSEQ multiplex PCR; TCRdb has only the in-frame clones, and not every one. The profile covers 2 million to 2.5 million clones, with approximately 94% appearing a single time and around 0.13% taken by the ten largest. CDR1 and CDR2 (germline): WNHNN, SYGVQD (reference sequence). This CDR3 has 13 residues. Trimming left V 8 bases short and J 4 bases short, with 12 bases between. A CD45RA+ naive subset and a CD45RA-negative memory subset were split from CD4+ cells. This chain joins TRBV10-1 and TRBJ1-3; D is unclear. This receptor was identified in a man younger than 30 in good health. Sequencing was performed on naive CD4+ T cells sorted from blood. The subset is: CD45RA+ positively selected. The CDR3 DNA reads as TGCGCCAGCCAAGTCCCCGGGGGAAACACCATATATTTT. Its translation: CASQVPGGNTIYF.